This is a list of T cell receptor beta chains from one sample in a study of STAT3 mutations in large granular lymphocyte leukemia. TCRdb's copy holds only in-frame clones and misses some; the assay was immunoSEQ multiplex PCR. Among approximately 2,800 clones, about 62% were seen once, and the ten largest hold more than 85%. Sequencing used peripheral blood mononuclear cells. The receptors were gathered from a man in his fifties or sixties with T-cell large granular lymphocyte leukemia. Some clones in this sample may be carry-over from other donors' samples. The CDR3 runs from the conserved cysteine through the conserved F or W. A D gene is named only where the DNA matches it firmly. Expanded clones get a size class; other rows say once, few or many, or leave the size out.

TRBJ1-5 NA TRBV29-1 NA TGCAGCGTTGTGGAGCGAGGAGGAGTAAATCAGCCCCAGCATTTT CSVVERGGVNQPQHF
TRBJ1-5 NA TRBV5-5 TRBD1 TGTGCCAGCAGCTTGGGCGGGACAGGGGGCAATCAGCCCCAGCATTTT CASSLGGTGGNQPQHF
TRBJ1-3 NA TRBV5-4 TRBD1 TGTGCCAGCAGCTTGAACGCTAGACAGGGATCCGGAAACACCATATATTTT CASSLNARQGSGNTIYF
TRBJ2-3 NA TRBV5-1 TRBD2 TGCGCCAGCAGCTTGAATAGCGGGGGAGCCACAGATACGCAGTATTTT CASSLNSGGATDTQYF
TRBJ2-3 few TRBV7-9 TRBD2 TGTGCCAGCAGCTTCCGGGGGGCAGATACGCAGTATTTT CASSFRGADTQYF
TRBJ2-5 NA TRBV5-4 NA TGTGCCAGCAGCTCCCCCGCCGGGGGGCGAGAGACCCAGTACTTC CASSSPAGGRETQYF
TRBJ2-1 NA TRBV18 TRBD2 TGTGCCAGCTCACAGGAACTAGCGGGGTCTTACAATGAGCAGTTCTTC CASSQELAGSYNEQFF
TRBJ2-3 NA TRBV18 NA TGTGCCAGCTCACCACCTGTCACAGATACGCAGTATTTT CASSPPVTDTQYF
TRBJ2-1 NA TRBV7-9 TRBD2 TGTGCCAGCAGCCAGTACGGGACTACGGACAATGAGCAGTTCTTC CASSQYGTTDNEQFF
TRBJ2-3 NA TRBV18 NA TGTGCCAGCTCACCGGACAGATACACAGATACGCAGTATTTT CASSPDRYTDTQYF
TRBJ2-5 NA TRBV5-4 NA TGTGCCAGCAGCTTGGAGGTCTTGAGGGCCCAGTACTTC CASSLEVLRAQYF
TRBJ2-6 NA TRBV6-5 NA TGTGCCAGCAGTTTTGGGGTTTCTGGGGCCAACGTCCTGACTTTC CASSFGVSGANVLTF
TRBJ1-1 once TRBV5-1 NA TGCGCCAGCAGCGGGGGACGCTCGAGGAACACTGAAGCTTTCTTT CASSGGRSRNTEAFF
TRBJ2-3 NA TRBV5-1 NA TGCGCCAGCAGCCTATCCCGCACAGATACGCAGTATTTT CASSLSRTDTQYF
TRBJ1-2 NA TRBV5-4 NA TGTGCCAGCAGACCATCACAAAACTCCTATGGCTACACCTTC CASRPSQNSYGYTF
TRBJ1-5 NA TRBV18 NA TGTGCCAGCTCCCCTCGGGGGGGAAACAATCAGCCCCAGCATTTT CASSPRGGNNQPQHF
TRBJ2-7 NA TRBV7-9 NA TGTGCCAGCAGCTTAGGAGACTACGAGCAGTACTTC CASSLGDYEQYF
TRBJ2-2 NA TRBV5-1 NA TGCGCCAGCAGCCTCCAGACACCCACCACCGGGGAGCTGTTTTTT CASSLQTPTTGELFF
TRBJ2-3 NA TRBV30 NA TGTGCCTGGAGCGGGGGAGGTGGAGGCACAGATACGCAGTATTTT CAWSGGGGGTDTQYF
TRBJ2-1 few TRBV5-6 TRBD2 TGTGCCAGCAGCTCCCAGCGGGATGGCGGCAATGAGCAGTTCTTC CASSSQRDGGNEQFF
TRBJ2-7 NA TRBV30 NA TGTGCCTGGAGTGTAGGGGGTAGCTCCTACGAGCAGTACTTC CAWSVGGSSYEQYF
TRBJ1-5 once TRBV7-9 NA TGTGCCAGCAGCTTAGATGGGCAGGCCAATCAGCCCCAGCATTTT CASSLDGQANQPQHF
TRBJ1-2 NA TRBV6-5 NA TGTGCCAGCAGTTACTCGAGCGGGCGCGGGGGCTACACCTTC CASSYSSGRGGYTF
TRBJ1-2 NA TRBV6-6 NA TGTGCCAGCACCGATTCGACAGGTTATGGCTACACCTTC CASTDSTGYGYTF
TRBJ1-2 NA TRBV5-1 NA TGCGCCAGCAGCTTGGAGGACGGGGGTGGCTACACCTTC CASSLEDGGGYTF
TRBJ2-1 NA TRBV6-4 TRBD1 TGTGCCAGCAGTAAGGGACAGGGCCTGTTCTTC CASSKGQGLFF
TRBJ1-1 NA TRBV7-9 NA TGTGCCAGCAGCTTAGGTGGGACATCTCGGGCTACTGAAGCTTTCTTT CASSLGGTSRATEAFF
TRBJ1-5 NA TRBV7-9 TRBD1 TGTGCCAGCAGCTCGACAGGGAGTAATCAGCCCCAGCATTTT CASSSTGSNQPQHF
TRBJ1-3 NA TRBV18 NA TGTGCCAGCTCACCTCAGGGAAACACCATATATTTT CASSPQGNTIYF
TRBJ2-1 NA TRBV7-9 NA TGTGCCAGCAGTCCACAGGGTATCAATGAGCAGTTCTTC CASSPQGINEQFF
TRBJ1-6 NA TRBV5-4 TRBD1 TGTGCCAGCAGCTTACAGGGGGATAATTCACCCCTCCACTTT CASSLQGDNSPLHF